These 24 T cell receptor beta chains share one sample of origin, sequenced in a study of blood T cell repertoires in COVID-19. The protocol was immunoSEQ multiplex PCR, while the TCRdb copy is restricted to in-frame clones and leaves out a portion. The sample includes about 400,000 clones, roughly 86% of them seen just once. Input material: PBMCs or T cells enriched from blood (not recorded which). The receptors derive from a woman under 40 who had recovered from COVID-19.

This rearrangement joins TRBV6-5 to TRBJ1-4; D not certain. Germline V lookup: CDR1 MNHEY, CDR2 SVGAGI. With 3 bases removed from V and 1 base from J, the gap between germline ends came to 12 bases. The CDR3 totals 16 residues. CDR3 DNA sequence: TGTGCCAGCAGTTATACAGTCCTCGTAACTAATGAAAAACTGTTTTTT. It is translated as CASSYTVLVTNEKLFF.

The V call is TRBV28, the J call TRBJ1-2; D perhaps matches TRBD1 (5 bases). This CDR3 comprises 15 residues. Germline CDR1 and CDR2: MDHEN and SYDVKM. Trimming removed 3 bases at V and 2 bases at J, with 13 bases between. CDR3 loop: CASSFMVPGNYGYTF. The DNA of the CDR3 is TGTGCCAGCAGTTTCATGGTCCCAGGGAACTATGGCTACACCTTC.

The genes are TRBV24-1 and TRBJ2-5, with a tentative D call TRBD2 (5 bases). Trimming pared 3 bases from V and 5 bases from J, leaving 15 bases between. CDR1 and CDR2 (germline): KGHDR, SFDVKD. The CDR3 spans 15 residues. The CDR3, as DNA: TGTGCCACCAGTGATACGGGGAGCTTGGGGGAGACCCAGTACTTC. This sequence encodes CATSDTGSLGETQYF.

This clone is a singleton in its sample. CDR3 loop: CASSASSQGYYGYTF. The CDR3 bases are TGTGCCAGCTCCGCGTCCTCACAGGGCTATTATGGCTACACCTTC. The V call is TRBV18, the J call TRBJ1-2, with TRBD1 as a possible D gene (6 bases). Germline-derived CDR1 and CDR2 are KGHSH and LQKENI. There are 15 residues in the CDR3. The V end was cut by 6 bases, the J end by 5 bases, with 19 bases between.

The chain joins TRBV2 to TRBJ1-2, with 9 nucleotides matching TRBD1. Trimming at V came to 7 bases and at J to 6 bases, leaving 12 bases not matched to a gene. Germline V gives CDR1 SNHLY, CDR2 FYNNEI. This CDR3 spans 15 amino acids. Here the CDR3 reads CASKGELGQGHGYTF. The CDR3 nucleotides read TGTGCCAGCAAGGGGGAGTTGGGACAGGGCCATGGCTACACCTTC.

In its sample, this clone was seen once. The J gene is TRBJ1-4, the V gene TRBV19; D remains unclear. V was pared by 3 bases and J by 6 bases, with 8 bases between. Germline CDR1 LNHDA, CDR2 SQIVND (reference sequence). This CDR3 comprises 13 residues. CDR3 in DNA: TGTGCCAGTAGTATTTCGGGAGATGAAAAACTGTTTTTT. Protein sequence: CASSISGDEKLFF. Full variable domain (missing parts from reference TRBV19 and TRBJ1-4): DGGITQSPKYLFRKEGQNVTLSCEQNLNHDAMYWYRQDPGQGLRLIYYSQIVNDFQKGDIAEGYSVSREKKESFPLTVTSAQKNPTAFYLCASSISGDEKLFFGSGTQLSVL.

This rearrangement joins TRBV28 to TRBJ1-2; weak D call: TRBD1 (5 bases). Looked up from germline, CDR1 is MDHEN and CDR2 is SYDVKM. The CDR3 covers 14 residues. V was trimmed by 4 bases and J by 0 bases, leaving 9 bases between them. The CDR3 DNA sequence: TGTGCCAGCAGTTGGGGCCAGACTAACTATGGCTACACCTTC. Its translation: CASSWGQTNYGYTF.

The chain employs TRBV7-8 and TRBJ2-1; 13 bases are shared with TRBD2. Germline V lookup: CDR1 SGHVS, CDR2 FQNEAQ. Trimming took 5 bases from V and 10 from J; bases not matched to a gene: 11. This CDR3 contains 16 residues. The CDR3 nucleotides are TGTGCCAGCAGCCCGATCACTAGCGGGGGGGCCGGGGAGCAGTTCTTC. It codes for CASSPITSGGAGEQFF.

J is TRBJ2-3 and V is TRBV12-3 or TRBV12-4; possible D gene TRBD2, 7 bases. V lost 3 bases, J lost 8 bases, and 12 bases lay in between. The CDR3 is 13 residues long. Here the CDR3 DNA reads TGTGCCAGCAGTTTGGGGGGGGGCGTTACGCAGTATTTT. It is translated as CASSLGGGVTQYF.

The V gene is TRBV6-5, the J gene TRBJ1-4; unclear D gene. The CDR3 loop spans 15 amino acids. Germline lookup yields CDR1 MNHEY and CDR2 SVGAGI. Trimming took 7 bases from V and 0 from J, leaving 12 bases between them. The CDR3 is CASTPRVPTNEKLFF. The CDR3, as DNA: TGTGCCAGCACTCCCCGGGTACCAACTAATGAAAAACTGTTTTTT.

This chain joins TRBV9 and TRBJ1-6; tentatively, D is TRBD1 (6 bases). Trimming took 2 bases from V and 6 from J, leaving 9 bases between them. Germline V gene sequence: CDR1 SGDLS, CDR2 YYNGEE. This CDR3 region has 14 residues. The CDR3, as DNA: TGTGCCAGCAGCGTCCGGGACACTAATTCACCCCTCCACTTT. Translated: CASSVRDTNSPLHF.

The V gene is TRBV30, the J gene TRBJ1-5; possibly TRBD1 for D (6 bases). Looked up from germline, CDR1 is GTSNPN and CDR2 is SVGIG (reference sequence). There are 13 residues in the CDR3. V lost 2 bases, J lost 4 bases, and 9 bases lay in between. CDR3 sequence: CAWSPGANQPQHF. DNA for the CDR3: TGTGCCTGGAGTCCAGGGGCAAATCAGCCCCAGCATTTT.

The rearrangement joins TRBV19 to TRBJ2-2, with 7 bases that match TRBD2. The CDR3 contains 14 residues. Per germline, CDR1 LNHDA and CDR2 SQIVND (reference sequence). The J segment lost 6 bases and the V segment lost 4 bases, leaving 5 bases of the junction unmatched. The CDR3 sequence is CASSSGSSAGELFF. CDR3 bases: TGTGCCAGTAGTAGCGGGAGTTCGGCCGGGGAGCTGTTTTTT.

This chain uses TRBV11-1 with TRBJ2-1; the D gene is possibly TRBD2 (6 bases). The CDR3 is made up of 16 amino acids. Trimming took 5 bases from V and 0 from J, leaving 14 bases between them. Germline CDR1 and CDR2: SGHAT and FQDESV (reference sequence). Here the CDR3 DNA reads TGTGCCAGCAGCCCTACTTACGGGGGCTCCTACAATGAGCAGTTCTTC. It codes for CASSPTYGGSYNEQFF.

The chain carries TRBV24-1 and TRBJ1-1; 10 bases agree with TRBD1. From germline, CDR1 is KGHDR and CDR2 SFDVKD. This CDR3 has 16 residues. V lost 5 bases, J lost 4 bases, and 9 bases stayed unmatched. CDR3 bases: TGTGCCACCAGTGCCCCCGGGGGACAGGGGAGCACTGAAGCTTTCTTT. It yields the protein CATSAPGGQGSTEAFF.

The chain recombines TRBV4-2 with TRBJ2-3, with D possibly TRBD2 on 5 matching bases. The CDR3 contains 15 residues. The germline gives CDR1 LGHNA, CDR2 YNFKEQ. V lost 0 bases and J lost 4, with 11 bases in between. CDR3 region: CASSQEEGASDTQYF. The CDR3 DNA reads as TGTGCCAGCAGCCAAGAAGAGGGAGCGTCAGATACGCAGTATTTT.

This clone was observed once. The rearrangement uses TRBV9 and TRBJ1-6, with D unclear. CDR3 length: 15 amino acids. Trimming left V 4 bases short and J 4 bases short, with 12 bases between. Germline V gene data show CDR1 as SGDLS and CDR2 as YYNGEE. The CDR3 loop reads CASSNREEYNSPLHF. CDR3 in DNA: TGTGCCAGCAGCAACCGGGAAGAGTATAATTCACCCCTCCACTTT.

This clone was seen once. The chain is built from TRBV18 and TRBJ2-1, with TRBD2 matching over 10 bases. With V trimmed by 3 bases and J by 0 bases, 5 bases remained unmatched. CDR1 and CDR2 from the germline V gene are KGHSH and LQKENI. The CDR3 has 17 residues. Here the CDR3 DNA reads TGTGCCAGCTCACCCTACCCTAGCGGGAGCTCCTACAATGAGCAGTTCTTC. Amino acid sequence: CASSPYPSGSSYNEQFF.

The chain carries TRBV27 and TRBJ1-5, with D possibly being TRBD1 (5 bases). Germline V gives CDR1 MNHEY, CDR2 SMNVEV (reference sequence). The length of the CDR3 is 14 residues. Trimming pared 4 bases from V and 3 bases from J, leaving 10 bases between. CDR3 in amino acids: CASSYSQANQPQHF. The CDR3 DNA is TGTGCCAGCAGTTATTCACAGGCCAATCAGCCCCAGCATTTT.

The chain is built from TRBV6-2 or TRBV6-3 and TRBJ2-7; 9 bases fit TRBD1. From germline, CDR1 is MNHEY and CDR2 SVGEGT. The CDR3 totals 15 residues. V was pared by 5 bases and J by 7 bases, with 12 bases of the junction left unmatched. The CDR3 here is CASSETGTGLSEQYF. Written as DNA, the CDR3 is TGTGCCAGCAGTGAGACCGGGACAGGGCTTAGTGAGCAGTACTTC.

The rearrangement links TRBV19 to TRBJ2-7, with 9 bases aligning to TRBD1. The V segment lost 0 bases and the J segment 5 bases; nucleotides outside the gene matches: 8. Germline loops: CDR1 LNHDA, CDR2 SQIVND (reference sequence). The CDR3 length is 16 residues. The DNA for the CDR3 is TGTGCCAGTAGTATAGACGCCCGGGACAGGGTGAACGAGCAGTACTTC. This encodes CASSIDARDRVNEQYF.

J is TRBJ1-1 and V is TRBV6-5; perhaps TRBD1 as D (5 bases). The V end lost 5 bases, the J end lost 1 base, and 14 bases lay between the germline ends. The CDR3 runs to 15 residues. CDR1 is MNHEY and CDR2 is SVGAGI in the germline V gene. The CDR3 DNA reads TGTGCCAGCAGTCCCAGGGAAGGGTGGAACACTGAAGCTTTCTTT. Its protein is CASSPREGWNTEAFF.

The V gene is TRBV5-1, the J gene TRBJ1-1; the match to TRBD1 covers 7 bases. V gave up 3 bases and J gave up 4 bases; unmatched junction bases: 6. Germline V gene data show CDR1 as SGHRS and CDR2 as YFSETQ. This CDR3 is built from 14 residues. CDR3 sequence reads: CASSSTGTVTEAFF. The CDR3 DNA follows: TGCGCCAGCAGCTCAACCGGGACAGTCACTGAAGCTTTCTTT.

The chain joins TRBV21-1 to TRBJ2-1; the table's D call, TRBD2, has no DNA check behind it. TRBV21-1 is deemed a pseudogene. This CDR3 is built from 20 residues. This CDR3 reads CASSVGLAGGRRLSYNEQFF. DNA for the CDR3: TGTGCCAGCAGCGTGGGACTAGCGGGGGGTCGACGACTATCCTACAATGAGCAGTTCTTC.